The T cell receptor (beta chain) under discussion was sequenced for a study of CD8+ T cells in alopecia areata. General study points: In scalp samples, resident alphabeta T cells of normal skin are also sequenced.

With 0 bases removed from V and 4 bases from J, the gap between germline ends came to 15 bases. Germline V lookup: CDR1 SQVTM, CDR2 ANQGSEA. This CDR3 contains 15 residues. The authors extracted RNA and reverse transcribed it into cDNA as the sequencing template. Measured with immunoSEQ multiplex PCR; TCRdb has only the in-frame clones, and not every one. Altogether 87,000 or so clones are present, 70% to 80% being singletons, with the ten largest covering around 16%. Remarks on this clone: What it binds is unknown.

Noted treatment: oral pan-JAK inhibitor, 5-10 mg twice daily. The chain is built from TRBV29-1 and TRBJ1-1, with TRBD1 as a possible D gene (5 bases). The origin of this receptor is a human donor with alopecia areata. The specimen comprised CD8+ T cells sorted from blood, sampled between weeks 43 and 45, from a patient treated with tofacitinib. Written as DNA, the CDR3 is TGCAGCGTTGAAGATTGGGGGTTGCGCGGCACTGAAGCTTTCTTT. Translation: CSVEDWGLRGTEAFF. Full variable domain (remainder filled in from reference TRBV29-1 and TRBJ1-1): SAVISQKPSRDICQRGTSLTIQCQVDSQVTMMFWYRQQPGQSLTLIATANQGSEATYESGFVIDKFPISRPNLTFSTLTVSNMSPEDSSIYLCSVEDWGLRGTEAFFGQGTRLTVV.